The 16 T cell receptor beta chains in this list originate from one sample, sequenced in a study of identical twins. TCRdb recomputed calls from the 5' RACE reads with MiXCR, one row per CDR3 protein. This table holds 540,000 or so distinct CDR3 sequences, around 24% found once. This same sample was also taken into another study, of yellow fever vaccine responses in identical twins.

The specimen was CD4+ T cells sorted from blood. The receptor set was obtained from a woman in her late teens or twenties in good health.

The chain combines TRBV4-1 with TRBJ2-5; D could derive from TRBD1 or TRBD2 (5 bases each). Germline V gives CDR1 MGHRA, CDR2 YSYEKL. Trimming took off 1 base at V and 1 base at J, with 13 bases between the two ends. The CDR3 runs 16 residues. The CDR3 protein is CASSQGRPGGQETQYF. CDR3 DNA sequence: TGCGCCAGCAGCCAAGGTCGTCCTGGGGGCCAAGAGACCCAGTACTTC.

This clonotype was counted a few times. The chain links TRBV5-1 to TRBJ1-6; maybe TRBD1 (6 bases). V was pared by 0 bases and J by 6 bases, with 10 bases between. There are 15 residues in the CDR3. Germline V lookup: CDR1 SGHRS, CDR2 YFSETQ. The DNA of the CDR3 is TGCGCCAGCAGCTTGGGCCGGGACACTAATTCACCCCTCCACTTT. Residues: CASSLGRDTNSPLHF.

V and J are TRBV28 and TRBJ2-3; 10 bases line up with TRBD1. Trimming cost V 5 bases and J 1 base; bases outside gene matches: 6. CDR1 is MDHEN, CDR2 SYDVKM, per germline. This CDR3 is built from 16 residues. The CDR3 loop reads CASSTAGTGGTDTQYF. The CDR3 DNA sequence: TGTGCCAGCAGTACCGCCGGGACAGGGGGCACAGATACGCAGTATTTT. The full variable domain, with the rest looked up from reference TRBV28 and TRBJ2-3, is DVKVTQSSRYLVKRTGEKVFLECVQDMDHENMFWYRQDPGLGLRLIYFSYDVKMKEKGDIPEGYSVSREKKERFSLILESASTNQTSMYLCASSTAGTGGTDTQYFGPGTRLTVL.

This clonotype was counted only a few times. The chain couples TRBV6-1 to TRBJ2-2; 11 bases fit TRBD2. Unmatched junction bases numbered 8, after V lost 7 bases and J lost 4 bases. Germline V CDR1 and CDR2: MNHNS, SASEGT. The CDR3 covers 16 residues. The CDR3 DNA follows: TGTGCCAGCACCGAACTAGCGGGAGATCCCACCGGGGAGCTGTTTTTT. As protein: CASTELAGDPTGELFF.

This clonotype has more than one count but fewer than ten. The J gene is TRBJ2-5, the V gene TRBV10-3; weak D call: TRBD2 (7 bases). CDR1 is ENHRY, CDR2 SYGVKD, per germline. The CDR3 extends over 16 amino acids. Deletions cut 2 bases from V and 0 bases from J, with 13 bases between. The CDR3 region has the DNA TGTGCCATCAGTGAGAGGGGGGGTCCGTACCAAGAGACCCAGTACTTC. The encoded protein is CAISERGGPYQETQYF.

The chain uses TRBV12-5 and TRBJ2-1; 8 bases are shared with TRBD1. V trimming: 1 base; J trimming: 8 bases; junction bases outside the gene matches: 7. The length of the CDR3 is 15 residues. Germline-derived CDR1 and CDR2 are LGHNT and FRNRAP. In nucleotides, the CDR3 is TGTGCTAGTGGTTTGGAGACAGGGGTATTTGATGAGCAGTTCTTC. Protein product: CASGLETGVFDEQFF.

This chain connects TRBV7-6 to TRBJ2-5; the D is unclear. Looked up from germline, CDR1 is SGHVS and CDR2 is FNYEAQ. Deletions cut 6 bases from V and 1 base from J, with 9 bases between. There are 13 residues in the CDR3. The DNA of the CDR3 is TGTGCCAGCAGGAGACATATCCAAGAGACCCAGTACTTC. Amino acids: CASRRHIQETQYF.

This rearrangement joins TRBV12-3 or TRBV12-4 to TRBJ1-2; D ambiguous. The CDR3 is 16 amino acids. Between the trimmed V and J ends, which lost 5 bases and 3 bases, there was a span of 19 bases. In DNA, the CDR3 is TGTGCCAGCAGTACAGCACTGGTCCCGCATTACTATGGCTACACCTTC. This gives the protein CASSTALVPHYYGYTF.

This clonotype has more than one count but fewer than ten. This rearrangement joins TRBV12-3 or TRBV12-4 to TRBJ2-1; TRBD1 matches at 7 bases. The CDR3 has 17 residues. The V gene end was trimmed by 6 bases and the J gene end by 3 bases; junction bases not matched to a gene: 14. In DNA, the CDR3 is TGTGCCAGCAGCTATAACTTAGGACAGGCCGTCTACAATGAGCAGTTCTTC. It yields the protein CASSYNLGQAVYNEQFF.

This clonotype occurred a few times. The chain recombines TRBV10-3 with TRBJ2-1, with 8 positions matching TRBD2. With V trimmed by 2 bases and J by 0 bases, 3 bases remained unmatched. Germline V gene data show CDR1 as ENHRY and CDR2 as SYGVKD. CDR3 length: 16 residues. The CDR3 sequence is CAISERGGLSYNEQFF. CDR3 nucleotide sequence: TGTGCCATCAGTGAGCGGGGGGGTCTCTCCTACAATGAGCAGTTCTTC.

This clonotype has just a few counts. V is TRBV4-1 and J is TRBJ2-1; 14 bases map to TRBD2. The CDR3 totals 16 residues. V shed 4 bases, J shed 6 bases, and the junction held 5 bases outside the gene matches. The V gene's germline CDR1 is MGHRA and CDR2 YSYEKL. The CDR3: CASSPVGTSGSNEQFF. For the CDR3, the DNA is TGCGCCAGCAGCCCGGTCGGGACTAGCGGGAGCAATGAGCAGTTCTTC.

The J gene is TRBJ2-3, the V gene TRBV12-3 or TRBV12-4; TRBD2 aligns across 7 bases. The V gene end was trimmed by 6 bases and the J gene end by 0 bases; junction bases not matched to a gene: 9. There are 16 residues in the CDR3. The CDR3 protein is CASSPGTTLSTDTQYF. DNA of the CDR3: TGTGCCAGCAGCCCTGGGACTACCCTTAGCACAGATACGCAGTATTTT.

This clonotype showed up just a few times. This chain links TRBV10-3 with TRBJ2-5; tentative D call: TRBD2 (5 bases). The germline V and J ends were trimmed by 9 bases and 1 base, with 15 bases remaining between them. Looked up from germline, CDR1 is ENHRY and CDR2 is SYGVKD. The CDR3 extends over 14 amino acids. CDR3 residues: CAIRTAGTQETQYF. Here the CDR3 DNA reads TGTGCCATACGGACGGCGGGTACCCAAGAGACCCAGTACTTC.

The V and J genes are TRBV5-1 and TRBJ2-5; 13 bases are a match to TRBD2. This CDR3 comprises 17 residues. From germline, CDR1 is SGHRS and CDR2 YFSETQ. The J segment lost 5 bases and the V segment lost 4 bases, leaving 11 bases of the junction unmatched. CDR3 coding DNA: TGCGCCAGCAGCCGCGGGACTAGCGGGACAATTCGGGAGACCCAGTACTTC. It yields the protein CASSRGTSGTIRETQYF.

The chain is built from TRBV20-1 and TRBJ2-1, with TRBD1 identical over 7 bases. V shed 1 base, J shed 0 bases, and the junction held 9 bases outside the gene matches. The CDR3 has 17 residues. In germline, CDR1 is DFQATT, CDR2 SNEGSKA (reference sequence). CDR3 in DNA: TGCAGTGCTAGAGGCCGAGCGAGGGGGCCCTCCTACAATGAGCAGTTCTTC. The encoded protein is CSARGRARGPSYNEQFF.

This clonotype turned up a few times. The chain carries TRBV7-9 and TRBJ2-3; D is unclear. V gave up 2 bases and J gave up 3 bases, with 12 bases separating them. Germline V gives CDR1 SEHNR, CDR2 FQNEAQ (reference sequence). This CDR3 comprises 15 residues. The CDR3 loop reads CASSLLGLPTDTQYF. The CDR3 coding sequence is TGTGCCAGCAGCTTACTAGGATTACCTACAGATACGCAGTATTTT.